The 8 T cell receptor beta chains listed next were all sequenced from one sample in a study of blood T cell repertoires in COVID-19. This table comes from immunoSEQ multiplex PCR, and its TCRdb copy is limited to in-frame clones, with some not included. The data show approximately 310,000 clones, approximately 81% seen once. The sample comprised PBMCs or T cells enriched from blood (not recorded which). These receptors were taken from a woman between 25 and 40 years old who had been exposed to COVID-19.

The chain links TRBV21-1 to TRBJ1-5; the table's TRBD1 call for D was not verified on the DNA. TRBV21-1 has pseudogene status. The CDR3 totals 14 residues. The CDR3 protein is CASSKAQGSQPQHF. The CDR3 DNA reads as TGTGCCAGCAGCAAAGCGCAGGGAAGTCAGCCCCAGCATTTT.

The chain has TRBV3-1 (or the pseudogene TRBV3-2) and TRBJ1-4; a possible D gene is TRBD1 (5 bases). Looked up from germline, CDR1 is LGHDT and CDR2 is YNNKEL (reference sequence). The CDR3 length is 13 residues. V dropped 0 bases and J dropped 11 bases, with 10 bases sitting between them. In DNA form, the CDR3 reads TGTGCCAGCAGCCAAGAGGGTAGGGGCAAACTGTTTTTT. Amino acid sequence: CASSQEGRGKLFF.

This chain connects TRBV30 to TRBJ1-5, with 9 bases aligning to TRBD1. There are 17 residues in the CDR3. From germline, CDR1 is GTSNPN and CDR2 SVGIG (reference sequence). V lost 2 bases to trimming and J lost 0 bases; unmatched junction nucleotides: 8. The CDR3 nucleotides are TGTGCCTGGAGTCTGGGGGACAGGGTTAATAGCAATCAGCCCCAGCATTTT. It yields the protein CAWSLGDRVNSNQPQHF. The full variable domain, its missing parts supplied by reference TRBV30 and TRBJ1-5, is SQTIHQWPATLVQPVGSPLSLECTVEGTSNPNLYWYRQAAGRGLQLLFYSVGIGQISSEVPQNLSASRPQDRQFILSSKKLLLSDSGFYLCAWSLGDRVNSNQPQHFGDGTRLSIL.

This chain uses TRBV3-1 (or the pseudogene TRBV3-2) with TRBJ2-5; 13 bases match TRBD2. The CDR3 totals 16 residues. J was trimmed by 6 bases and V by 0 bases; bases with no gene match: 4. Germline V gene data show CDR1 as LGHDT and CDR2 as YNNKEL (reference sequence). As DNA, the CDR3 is TGTGCCAGCAGCCAAGATGGGACTAGCGGGATAAAGACCCAGTACTTC. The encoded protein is CASSQDGTSGIKTQYF.

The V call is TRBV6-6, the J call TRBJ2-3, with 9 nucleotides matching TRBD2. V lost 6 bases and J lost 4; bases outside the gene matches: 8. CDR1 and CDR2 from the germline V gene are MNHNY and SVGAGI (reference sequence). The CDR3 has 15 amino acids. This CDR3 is CASRQAGGGADTQYF. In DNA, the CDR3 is TGTGCCAGCAGGCAGGCAGGCGGGGGGGCAGATACGCAGTATTTT.

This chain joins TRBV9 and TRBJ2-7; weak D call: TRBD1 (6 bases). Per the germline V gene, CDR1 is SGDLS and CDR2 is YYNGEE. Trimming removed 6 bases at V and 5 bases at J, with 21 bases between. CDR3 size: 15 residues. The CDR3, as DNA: TGTGCCAGCACCCCTTCAGGGGATCCAGGCAACGAGCAGTACTTC. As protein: CASTPSGDPGNEQYF.

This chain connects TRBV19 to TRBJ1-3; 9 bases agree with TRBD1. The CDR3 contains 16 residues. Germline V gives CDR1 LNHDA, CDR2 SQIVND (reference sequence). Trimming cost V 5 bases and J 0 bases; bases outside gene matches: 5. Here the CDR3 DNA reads TGTGCCAGTAGTTCCGGGACAGGGTCCTCTGGAAACACCATATATTTT. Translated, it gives CASSSGTGSSGNTIYF.

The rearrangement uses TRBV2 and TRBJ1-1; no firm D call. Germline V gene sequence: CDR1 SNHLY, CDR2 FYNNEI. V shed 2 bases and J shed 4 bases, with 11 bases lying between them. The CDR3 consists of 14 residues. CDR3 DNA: TGTGCCAGCAGTGAACTCACGCGGGGCACTGAAGCTTTCTTT. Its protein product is CASSELTRGTEAFF.